This T cell receptor (beta chain) emerged from a study of identical twins. Regarding the study as a whole: Within cord blood, abundant beta clonotypes carried fewer insertions, but memory repertoires showed no such trend.

Worth noting for this clonotype: As yet, its antigen is unknown.

MiXCR, run by TCRdb on the 5' RACE reads, gives a single entry per CDR3 protein. Among hundreds of thousands of distinct CDR3 sequences, around 12% were seen once, and the ten largest hold roughly 1.5%. CDR3 length equals 18 residues. Germline V gene lookup returns CDR1 SGHAT and CDR2 FQNNGV. V lost 5 bases, J lost 4 bases, and 13 bases stayed unmatched. These data were also filed under a second study, of yellow fever vaccine responses in identical twins.

This sequence originates from a woman younger than 30 in good health. The sequenced sample was PBMCs. This chain joins TRBV11-2 and TRBJ2-3; 12 bases match TRBD2. The CDR3 DNA reads TGTGCCAGCAGCGCCGCAGTGGGACTAGCGGGTGGGGCAGATACGCAGTATTTT. It yields the protein CASSAAVGLAGGADTQYF.